This TCR beta chain was identified in a study of shared clonotypes between healthy human individuals. About the study: Three plates each covered CD4 naive and memory; CD8 naive two, CD8 memory one. Overall study results and limits: Limitation of the genetic and exposure-history diversity represented came from the few donors. Non-shared clonotypes had lower generation probabilities than clonotypes shared by all four sorted-subset donors.

On this clone itself: The antigen is undetermined.

The donor population consisted of healthy HIV-negative adults with no recent acute infections or vaccinations. Generated by immunoSEQ multiplex PCR, the TCRdb table keeps only in-frame clones and is missing some. Seen here are over 2 million clones, 85% to 95% observed once, and the top ten hold 0.3% to 0.4%. Germline CDR1 and CDR2: MDHEN and SYDVKM. The CDR3 loop spans 18 amino acids. V dropped 3 bases and J dropped 2 bases, with 23 bases sitting between them. The sample comprised naive CD4+ T cells from PBMCs. Subset meaning: CD45RA+ positively selected. The source is a man between 18 and 35 years old in good health. Some clones in this sample may be carry-over from other donors' samples. The chain uses TRBV28 and TRBJ2-7; D remains unclear. CDR3: CASSFSTGKLSRTYEQYF. CDR3 nucleotides: TGTGCCAGCAGTTTCTCAACTGGGAAACTAAGTCGAACCTACGAGCAGTACTTC.